The rows below give T cell receptor beta chains drawn from one sample of a study of blood T cell repertoires in COVID-19. The protocol was immunoSEQ multiplex PCR, while the TCRdb copy is restricted to in-frame clones and leaves out a portion. The sample has approximately 170,000 clones, around 85% seen once. Sequencing was carried out using peripheral blood. The receptors shown here come from an older man with COVID-19, enrolled during active disease. Both conserved end residues are part of each CDR3. D genes are given only for firm matches. Clone size is shown for a subset of rows, as once, few, many or a class of expanded clone.

TRBV11-2,TRBJ2-1,TRBD1,.,CASSLAGGNHNEQFF,TGTGCCAGCAGCTTGGCAGGGGGCAATCACAATGAGCAGTTCTTC
TRBV7-2,TRBJ1-5,.,.,CASSLDGKSNQPQHF,TGTGCCAGCAGCTTAGACGGGAAATCCAATCAGCCCCAGCATTTT
TRBV6-2/TRBV6-3,TRBJ2-2,.,.,CASSYVHTGELFF,TGTGCCAGCAGTTACGTCCATACCGGGGAGCTGTTTTTT
TRBV5-1,TRBJ2-2,.,.,CASSWGRAPLITGELFF,TGCGCCAGCAGCTGGGGCAGGGCCCCTCTGATCACCGGGGAGCTGTTTTTT
TRBV7-9,TRBJ1-4,.,.,CASSSGGGEKLFF,TGTGCCAGCAGCTCTGGCGGGGGTGAAAAACTGTTTTTT
TRBV19,TRBJ1-5,.,.,CASGIGSLRSNQPQHF,TGTGCCAGCGGCATCGGGTCCCTAAGGAGCAATCAGCCCCAGCATTTT
TRBV28,TRBJ1-4,.,.,CASSSPPDSEKLFF,TGTGCCAGCAGCTCTCCCCCGGACAGCGAAAAACTGTTTTTT
TRBV5-1,TRBJ2-1,.,.,CASSLDRPGYNEQFF,TGCGCCAGCAGCTTGGACAGGCCAGGGTACAATGAGCAGTTCTTC
TRBV5-1,TRBJ2-5,.,.,CASSLRQKQETQYF,TGCGCCAGCAGCCTAAGACAGAAACAAGAGACCCAGTACTTC
TRBV29-1,TRBJ2-1,.,.,CSVEGSGGLYNEQFF,TGCAGCGTTGAAGGGTCGGGGGGCCTATACAATGAGCAGTTCTTC
TRBV5-4,TRBJ2-1,.,.,CASSPGGSETYNEQFF,TGTGCCAGCAGCCCAGGCGGGTCAGAGACCTACAATGAGCAGTTCTTC
TRBV5-1,TRBJ2-7,.,.,CASSYPRTNHNEQYF,TGCGCCAGCAGCTACCCCCGGACAAACCACAACGAGCAGTACTTC
TRBV7-9,TRBJ2-1,.,.,CASSLIGVNNEQFF,TGTGCCAGCAGCTTAATCGGGGTCAACAATGAGCAGTTCTTC
TRBV18,TRBJ2-5,.,.,CASSRDNQETQYF,TGTGCCAGCTCACGGGACAACCAAGAGACCCAGTACTTC
TRBV6-2/TRBV6-3,TRBJ1-5,.,.,CASSPGGGQDQPQHF,TGTGCCAGCAGCCCGGGCGGGGGGCAGGATCAGCCCCAGCATTTT
TRBV19,TRBJ1-1,.,.,CASSTPGKLMNTEAFF,TGTGCCAGTAGTACACCCGGGAAACTCATGAACACTGAAGCTTTCTTT
TRBV18,TRBJ2-1,TRBD1,.,CASSPRTRGRGMGEQFF,TGTGCCAGCTCACCTCGAACCAGGGGGCGCGGTATGGGTGAGCAGTTCTTC
TRBV4-1,TRBJ1-5,.,.,CASSPRLAGNQPQHF,TGCGCCAGCAGCCCACGTCTGGCGGGTAATCAGCCCCAGCATTTT
TRBV4-3,TRBJ1-1,.,few,CASSQDLGTEAFF,TGCGCCAGCAGCCAAGATTTGGGCACGGAAGCTTTCTTT
TRBV18,TRBJ1-4,.,.,CASRKGATNEKLFF,TGTGCCAGTCGGAAGGGAGCAACTAATGAAAAACTGTTTTTT
TRBV11-2,TRBJ1-2,TRBD1,.,CASSPSRGHGYTF,TGTGCCAGCAGCCCCTCCAGGGGGCATGGCTACACCTTC
TRBV19,TRBJ1-5,TRBD1,.,CASSIFSGTGGQPQHF,TGTGCCAGTAGTATCTTTTCGGGGACAGGGGGGCAGCCCCAGCATTTT
TRBV7-9,TRBJ1-5,.,.,CASSATQLEPQHF,TGTGCCAGCAGCGCCACCCAGTTGGAGCCCCAGCATTTT
TRBV2,TRBJ1-5,.,.,CASSEGTWNQPQHF,TGTGCCAGCAGTGAGGGGACATGGAATCAGCCCCAGCATTTT
TRBV5-1,TRBJ1-2,.,.,CASSLNLGSYGYTF,TGCGCCAGCAGCTTAAATTTGGGCAGCTATGGCTACACCTTC
TRBV5-1,TRBJ2-7,.,.,CASSFGGVTYEQYF,TGCGCCAGCAGCTTTGGAGGGGTGACCTACGAGCAGTACTTC
TRBV10-3,TRBJ1-1,.,.,CAISEEGGGTEAFF,TGTGCCATCAGTGAAGAAGGCGGAGGCACTGAAGCTTTCTTT
TRBV9,TRBJ1-5,TRBD1,.,CASSVGGQGDQPQHF,TGTGCCAGCAGCGTAGGGGGACAGGGGGATCAGCCCCAGCATTTT
TRBV5-4,TRBJ2-5,.,.,CASSLDSQETQYF,TGTGCCAGCAGCTTGGACAGCCAAGAGACCCAGTACTTC
TRBV3-1/TRBV3-2,TRBJ1-2,.,.,CASSQTGLGGYTF,TGTGCCAGCAGCCAGACAGGTTTGGGTGGCTACACCTTC
TRBV6-5,TRBJ2-3,.,once,CASKASGTDTQYF,TGTGCCAGCAAGGCTAGCGGCACAGATACGCAGTATTTT
TRBV7-6,TRBJ1-1,.,.,CASSLGYGQSNTEAFF,TGTGCCAGCAGCTTAGGGTATGGACAATCGAACACTGAAGCTTTCTTT
TRBV9,TRBJ1-1,.,.,CASSAEMNTEAFF,TGTGCCAGCAGCGCAGAAATGAACACTGAAGCTTTCTTT
TRBV7-9,TRBJ1-1,TRBD1,many,CASSVTVGGRGTEAFF,TGTGCCAGCAGCGTGACGGTAGGGGGCAGGGGGACTGAAGCTTTCTTT
TRBV21-1,TRBJ1-5,.,.,CASSKAGQGSNQPQHF,TGTGCCAGCAGCAAAGCCGGGCAGGGTAGCAATCAGCCCCAGCATTTT
TRBV21-1,TRBJ1-2,.,.,CASSKSGSGYTF,TGTGCCAGCAGCAAATCGGGTAGTGGCTACACCTTC
TRBV28,TRBJ1-1,.,.,CASSSPGVAMNTEAFF,TGTGCCAGCAGTTCCCCCGGGGTGGCGATGAACACTGAAGCTTTCTTT
TRBV7-2,TRBJ2-3,.,.,CASTYTMGSTDTQYF,TGTGCCAGCACCTATACCATGGGCAGCACAGATACGCAGTATTTT
TRBV2,TRBJ2-5,TRBD2,.,CASRPPSGGGKETQYF,TGTGCCAGCAGGCCTCCTAGCGGGGGGGGAAAAGAGACCCAGTACTTC
TRBV18,TRBJ2-1,TRBD1,.,CASSSGTDNEQFF,TGTGCCAGCTCGTCCGGGACAGACAATGAGCAGTTCTTC
TRBV19,TRBJ1-5,TRBD1,once,CASSTHRDRGSQPQHF,TGTGCCAGTAGTACACACCGGGACAGGGGTAGTCAGCCCCAGCATTTT
TRBV6-5,TRBJ1-5,.,.,CATEQPYSNQPQHF,TGTGCCACCGAACAGCCTTATAGCAATCAGCCCCAGCATTTT
TRBV6-2/TRBV6-3,TRBJ2-7,TRBD1,.,CASSYSTGLGEQYF,TGTGCCAGCAGTTACTCGACAGGGCTGGGCGAGCAGTACTTC
TRBV2,TRBJ2-1,.,.,CASSVNRVNEQFF,TGTGCCAGCAGTGTGAACAGGGTCAATGAGCAGTTCTTC
TRBV5-5,TRBJ2-4,TRBD1,.,CASSSHRGNFTQYF,TGTGCCAGCAGCTCCCACAGGGGTAATTTCACTCAGTACTTC